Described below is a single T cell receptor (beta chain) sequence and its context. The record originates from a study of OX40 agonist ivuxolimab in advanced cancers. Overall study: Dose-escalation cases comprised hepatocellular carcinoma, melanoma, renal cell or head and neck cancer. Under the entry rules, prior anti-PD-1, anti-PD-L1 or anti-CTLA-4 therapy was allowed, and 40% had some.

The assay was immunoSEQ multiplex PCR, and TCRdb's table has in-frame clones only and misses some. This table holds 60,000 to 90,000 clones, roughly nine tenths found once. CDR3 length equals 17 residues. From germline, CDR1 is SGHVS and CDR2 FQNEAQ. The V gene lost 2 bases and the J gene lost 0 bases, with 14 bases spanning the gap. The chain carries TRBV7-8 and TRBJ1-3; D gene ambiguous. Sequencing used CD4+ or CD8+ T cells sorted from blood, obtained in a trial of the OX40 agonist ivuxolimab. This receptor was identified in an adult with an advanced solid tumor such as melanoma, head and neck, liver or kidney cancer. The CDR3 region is CASSLFGEQSSGNTIYF. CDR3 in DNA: TGTGCCAGCAGCTTATTTGGGGAGCAGAGCTCTGGAAACACCATATATTTT.